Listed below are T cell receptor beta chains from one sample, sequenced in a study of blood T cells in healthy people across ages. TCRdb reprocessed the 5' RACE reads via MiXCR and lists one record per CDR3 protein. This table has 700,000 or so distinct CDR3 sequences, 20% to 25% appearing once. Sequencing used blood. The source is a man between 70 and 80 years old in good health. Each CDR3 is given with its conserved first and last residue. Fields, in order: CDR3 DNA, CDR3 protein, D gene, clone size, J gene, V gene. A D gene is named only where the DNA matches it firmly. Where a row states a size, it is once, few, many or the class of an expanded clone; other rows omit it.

cdr3_nt: TGCAGTGCTAGAGATCCTAGCGGGAAAGCTTTC
cdr3_aa: CSARDPSGKAF
d_call: TRBD2
clone_size: NA
j_call: TRBJ2-1
v_call: TRBV20-1

cdr3_nt: TGTGCCAGCAGTTTCAGACAGTCCGATAATGAAAAACTGTTTTTT
cdr3_aa: CASSFRQSDNEKLFF
d_call: NA
clone_size: NA
j_call: TRBJ1-4
v_call: TRBV12-3/TRBV12-4

cdr3_nt: TGCGCCAGCAGCACCACAGGCCTGAACACTGAAGCTTTCTTT
cdr3_aa: CASSTTGLNTEAFF
d_call: NA
clone_size: few
j_call: TRBJ1-1
v_call: TRBV5-1

cdr3_nt: TGTGCCAGCAGCTTTGGTCTAGCGGGATTCTACGAGCAGTACTTC
cdr3_aa: CASSFGLAGFYEQYF
d_call: TRBD2
clone_size: few
j_call: TRBJ2-7
v_call: TRBV7-2

cdr3_nt: TGCAGCGTCAGGGATTTAGCCAAAAACATTCAGTACTTC
cdr3_aa: CSVRDLAKNIQYF
d_call: NA
clone_size: few
j_call: TRBJ2-4
v_call: TRBV29-1

cdr3_nt: TGCGCCAGCCATTATACCGGAGAGCAGTTCTTC
cdr3_aa: CASHYTGEQFF
d_call: NA
clone_size: few
j_call: TRBJ2-1
v_call: TRBV10-2

cdr3_nt: TGTGCCAGCAGCTCCGGGGGCAGGCAAGAGACCCAGTACTTC
cdr3_aa: CASSSGGRQETQYF
d_call: NA
clone_size: many
j_call: TRBJ2-5
v_call: TRBV7-8

cdr3_nt: TGTGCCAGCAGTATGGACAGGGGGATCGGCAAAAACATTCAGTACTTC
cdr3_aa: CASSMDRGIGKNIQYF
d_call: TRBD1
clone_size: NA
j_call: TRBJ2-4
v_call: TRBV12-3/TRBV12-4

cdr3_nt: TGCGCCAGCCTAGCAGGGGCCACCGGGGAGCTGTTTTTT
cdr3_aa: CASLAGATGELFF
d_call: NA
clone_size: NA
j_call: TRBJ2-2
v_call: TRBV5-1

cdr3_nt: TGTGCCAGCAGTTCCCAGGGCCCCTATGGCTACACCTTC
cdr3_aa: CASSSQGPYGYTF
d_call: NA
clone_size: NA
j_call: TRBJ1-2
v_call: TRBV27

cdr3_nt: TGTGCCAGCTCATCCGACAGGCTGAACACTGAAGCTTTCTTT
cdr3_aa: CASSSDRLNTEAFF
d_call: NA
clone_size: NA
j_call: TRBJ1-1
v_call: TRBV18

cdr3_nt: TGCAGGGCTGACACAGGGACCTATGGCTACACCTTC
cdr3_aa: CRADTGTYGYTF
d_call: NA
clone_size: NA
j_call: TRBJ1-2
v_call: TRBV29-1

cdr3_nt: TGTGCCAGCGGCGCCGGGGGGGAAAAACTGTTTTTT
cdr3_aa: CASGAGGEKLFF
d_call: NA
clone_size: NA
j_call: TRBJ1-4
v_call: TRBV7-8

cdr3_nt: TGTGCCACCAGTGACCAGACGGAGACCCAGTACTTC
cdr3_aa: CATSDQTETQYF
d_call: NA
clone_size: NA
j_call: TRBJ2-5
v_call: TRBV24-1

cdr3_nt: TGCAGTGCTGACCAACCGACAGGGGAGAACTATGGCTACACCTTC
cdr3_aa: CSADQPTGENYGYTF
d_call: TRBD1
clone_size: NA
j_call: TRBJ1-2
v_call: TRBV20-1

cdr3_nt: TGTGCCAGCAACCTCGGACAGGGGGATTATTCTGAGCAGTTCTTC
cdr3_aa: CASNLGQGDYSEQFF
d_call: TRBD1
clone_size: few
j_call: TRBJ2-1
v_call: TRBV6-6

cdr3_nt: TGTGCCAGCAAACTGGTTGCTAGCACAGATACGCAGTATTTT
cdr3_aa: CASKLVASTDTQYF
d_call: NA
clone_size: NA
j_call: TRBJ2-3
v_call: TRBV12-3/TRBV12-4

cdr3_nt: TGCAGCGTTGAAGTTACCACTGGGGCCAACGTCCTGACTTTC
cdr3_aa: CSVEVTTGANVLTF
d_call: NA
clone_size: NA
j_call: TRBJ2-6
v_call: TRBV29-1

cdr3_nt: TGCGCCAGCACCGGGGGCTTTTCCTACAATGAGCAGTTCTTC
cdr3_aa: CASTGGFSYNEQFF
d_call: NA
clone_size: NA
j_call: TRBJ2-1
v_call: TRBV5-1

cdr3_nt: TGTGCCAGCAGTGACCTGGGTTACCCCGGAAACACCATATATTTT
cdr3_aa: CASSDLGYPGNTIYF
d_call: NA
clone_size: few
j_call: TRBJ1-3
v_call: TRBV6-6

cdr3_nt: TGTGCCAGCCAATATGCAGGTCGGGAGACCCAGTACTTC
cdr3_aa: CASQYAGRETQYF
d_call: NA
clone_size: NA
j_call: TRBJ2-5
v_call: TRBV7-8

cdr3_nt: TGCAGTGCCAACCGGCCACAGGGCTACGAGCAGTACTTC
cdr3_aa: CSANRPQGYEQYF
d_call: NA
clone_size: NA
j_call: TRBJ2-7
v_call: TRBV20-1

cdr3_nt: TGTGCCAGCAGCTTCGGTAGGACGTCTAATGAAAAACTGTTTTTT
cdr3_aa: CASSFGRTSNEKLFF
d_call: NA
clone_size: few
j_call: TRBJ1-4
v_call: TRBV7-9

cdr3_nt: TGCAGTGCTAGAGACGGACTAGCGGGGACCGCTCGCGGAAACATTCAGTACTTC
cdr3_aa: CSARDGLAGTARGNIQYF
d_call: TRBD2
clone_size: few
j_call: TRBJ2-4
v_call: TRBV20-1

cdr3_nt: TGTGCCAGCAGTTACCTAAACTGGCAGTCTGATAATTCACCCCTCCACTTT
cdr3_aa: CASSYLNWQSDNSPLHF
d_call: NA
clone_size: few
j_call: TRBJ1-6
v_call: TRBV6-5

cdr3_nt: TGTGCCAGCAGTTTTTGGCGGGGGGACACAGATACGCAGTATTTT
cdr3_aa: CASSFWRGDTDTQYF
d_call: TRBD2
clone_size: NA
j_call: TRBJ2-3
v_call: TRBV27

cdr3_nt: TGTGCCAGCTCACCGGGGACAGGGAAATCAGATACGCAGTATTTT
cdr3_aa: CASSPGTGKSDTQYF
d_call: TRBD1
clone_size: NA
j_call: TRBJ2-3
v_call: TRBV18

cdr3_nt: TGTGCCAGCAGTGGGTACCTAGCGAGCACAGATACGCAGTATTTT
cdr3_aa: CASSGYLASTDTQYF
d_call: NA
clone_size: few
j_call: TRBJ2-3
v_call: TRBV12-3/TRBV12-4

cdr3_nt: TGTGCCAGCAGTTTATCGGGCGGTTACACTGAAGCTTTCTTT
cdr3_aa: CASSLSGGYTEAFF
d_call: NA
clone_size: few
j_call: TRBJ1-1
v_call: TRBV28

cdr3_nt: TGTGCCAGCAGTTTACTAGCGGGAGTGAATGAGCAGTTCTTC
cdr3_aa: CASSLLAGVNEQFF
d_call: TRBD2
clone_size: few
j_call: TRBJ2-1
v_call: TRBV12-3/TRBV12-4

cdr3_nt: TGTGCCAGTAGTCCAAAGACAGGGGAAGGTGGCTACACCTTC
cdr3_aa: CASSPKTGEGGYTF
d_call: TRBD1
clone_size: NA
j_call: TRBJ1-2
v_call: TRBV19

cdr3_nt: TGTGCCAGCAGCTTAATTGGGCCAGGAAGCTCTGGAAACACCATATATTTT
cdr3_aa: CASSLIGPGSSGNTIYF
d_call: NA
clone_size: NA
j_call: TRBJ1-3
v_call: TRBV7-3

cdr3_nt: TGCGCCAGCAGCTTATCCCAGGGCTCGGACGAGCAGTACTTC
cdr3_aa: CASSLSQGSDEQYF
d_call: NA
clone_size: NA
j_call: TRBJ2-7
v_call: TRBV5-1

cdr3_nt: TGTGCCAGCACCGAACGCGACAGAGATATTTGGCCCCAGCATTTT
cdr3_aa: CASTERDRDIWPQHF
d_call: NA
clone_size: NA
j_call: TRBJ1-5
v_call: TRBV2

cdr3_nt: TGTGCCACCAGCAGGAAGGGTTTGACCTACGAGCAGTACTTC
cdr3_aa: CATSRKGLTYEQYF
d_call: NA
clone_size: NA
j_call: TRBJ2-7
v_call: TRBV15

cdr3_nt: TGCAGCGTTGAAGGGGGGACGGCGGGAGGAGATACGCAGTATTTT
cdr3_aa: CSVEGGTAGGDTQYF
d_call: TRBD2
clone_size: few
j_call: TRBJ2-3
v_call: TRBV29-1